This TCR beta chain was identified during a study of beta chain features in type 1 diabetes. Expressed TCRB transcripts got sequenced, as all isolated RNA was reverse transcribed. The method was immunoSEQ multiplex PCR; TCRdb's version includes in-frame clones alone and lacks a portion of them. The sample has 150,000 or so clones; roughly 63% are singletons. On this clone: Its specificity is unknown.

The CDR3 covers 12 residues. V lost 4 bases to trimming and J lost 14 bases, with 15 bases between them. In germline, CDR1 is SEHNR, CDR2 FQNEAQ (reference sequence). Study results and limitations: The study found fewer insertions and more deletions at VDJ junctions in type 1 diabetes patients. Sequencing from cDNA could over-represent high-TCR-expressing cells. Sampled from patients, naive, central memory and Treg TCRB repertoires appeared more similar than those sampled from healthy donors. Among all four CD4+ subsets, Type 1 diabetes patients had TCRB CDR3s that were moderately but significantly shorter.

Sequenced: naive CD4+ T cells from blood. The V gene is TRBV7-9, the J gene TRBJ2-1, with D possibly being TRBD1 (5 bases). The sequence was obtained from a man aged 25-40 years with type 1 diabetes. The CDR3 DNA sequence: TGTGCCAGCAGCTCGCAGGAGTTAGGGGAGTTCTTC. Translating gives CASSSQELGEFF.